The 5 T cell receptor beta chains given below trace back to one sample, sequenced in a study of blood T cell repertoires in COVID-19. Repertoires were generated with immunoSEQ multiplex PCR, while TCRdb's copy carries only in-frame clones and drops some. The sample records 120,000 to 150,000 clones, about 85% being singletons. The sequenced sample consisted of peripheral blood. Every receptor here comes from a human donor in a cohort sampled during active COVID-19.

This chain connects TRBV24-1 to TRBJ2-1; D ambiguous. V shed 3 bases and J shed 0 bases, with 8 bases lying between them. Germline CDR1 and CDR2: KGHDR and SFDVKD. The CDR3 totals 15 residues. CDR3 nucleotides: TGTGCCACCAGTGATGGAGTTAGCTCCTACAATGAGCAGTTCTTC. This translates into CATSDGVSSYNEQFF.

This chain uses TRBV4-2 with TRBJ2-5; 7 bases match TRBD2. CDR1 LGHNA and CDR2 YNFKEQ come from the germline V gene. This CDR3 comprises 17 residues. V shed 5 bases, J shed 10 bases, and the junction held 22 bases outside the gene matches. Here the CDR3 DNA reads TGTGCCAGCAGCAATCTCCCCTCGGTAGTGGTGGGGGGGGGCCAGTACTTC. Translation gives CASSNLPSVVVGGGQYF.

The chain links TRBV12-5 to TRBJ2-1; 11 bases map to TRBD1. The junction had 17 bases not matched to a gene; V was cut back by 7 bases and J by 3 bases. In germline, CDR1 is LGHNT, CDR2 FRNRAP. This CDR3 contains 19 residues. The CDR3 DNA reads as TGTGCTAGTGCCAAGAAAACGCCCGGCGGGACAGGGGGCTACAATGAGCAGTTCTTC. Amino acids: CASAKKTPGGTGGYNEQFF.

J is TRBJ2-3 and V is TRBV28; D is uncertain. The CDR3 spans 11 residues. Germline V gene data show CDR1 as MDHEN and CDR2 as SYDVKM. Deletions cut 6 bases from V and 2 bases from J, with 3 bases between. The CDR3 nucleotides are TGTGCCAGCAGAGCCACAGATACGCAGTATTTT. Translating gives CASRATDTQYF.

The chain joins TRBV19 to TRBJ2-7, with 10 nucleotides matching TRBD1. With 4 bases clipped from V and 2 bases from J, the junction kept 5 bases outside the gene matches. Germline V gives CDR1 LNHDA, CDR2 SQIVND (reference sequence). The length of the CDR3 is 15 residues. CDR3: CASSNRDRGPYEQYF. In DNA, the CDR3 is TGTGCCAGTAGTAACCGGGACAGGGGCCCCTACGAGCAGTACTTC.